The present T cell receptor (beta chain) was sequenced within a study of T cell clones after liver transplantation. Study background: Three of eight recipients were HCV-positive; others had non-autoimmune, non-viral indications. Until 12-24 months post-transplant, subjects got standard immunosuppression and no induction. At least one year of complete immunosuppression withdrawal without enzymes over twice normal defined tolerance. Timepoints were pre-transplant, pre-withdrawal, and after withdrawal was completed or failed.

Trimming took off 2 bases at V and 0 bases at J, with 11 bases between the two ends. CDR3 length equals 16 residues. In germline, CDR1 is MNHEY, CDR2 SVGAGI. Using immunoSEQ multiplex PCR, the repertoire was profiled, and TCRdb retains in-frame clones only, with some absent. There are tens of thousands of clones in the sample; about 91% occur only once, and roughly 0.9% lies in the top ten. This TCR came from a human patient who received a liver transplant. A subset of T cells may come from the graft donor. Sequencing was performed on CD4+ T cells from blood, taken about 27 months after liver transplant. The chain is built from TRBV6-5 and TRBJ1-3, with a tentative D call TRBD1 (6 bases). The CDR3 DNA is TGTGCCAGCAGTTACGGGGGCCTCAACTCTGGAAACACCATATATTTT. Translating it yields CASSYGGLNSGNTIYF.